This is a list of T cell receptor beta chains from one sample in a study of a mutant IDH1 vaccine in newly diagnosed glioma. These TCRs are of unknown antigen specificity. Measured with immunoSEQ multiplex PCR; TCRdb has only the in-frame clones, and not every one. There are about 52,000 clones in the sample; about three quarters occur only once, and around 4.9% lies in the top ten. The source material was PBMCs, sampled from a glioma patient whose treatment included an IDH1 peptide vaccine. The receptor source for this set is a woman aged 35 to 49 with glioma. Some clones in this sample may be carry-over from other donors' samples. Both conserved end residues are part of each CDR3. The order of the fields is clone size, J gene, V gene, CDR3 length, CDR3 protein. Where a row states a size, it is once, few, many or the class of an expanded clone; other rows omit it.

>-|TRBJ2-2|TRBV28|17
CASSSSGLAGVTGELFF
>few|TRBJ1-4|TRBV7-9|10
CARSGEKLFF
>once|TRBJ1-6|TRBV25-1|18
CASSEYEGAGVKNSPLHF
>-|TRBJ1-6|TRBV7-2|14
CASSLDRGNSPLHF
>-|TRBJ2-5|TRBV4-3|17
CASSQDPSGMVAGTQYF
>-|TRBJ1-4|TRBV7-9|15
CASSLAGAGMEKLFF
>-|TRBJ2-7|TRBV18|13
CASSPLGSHEQYF
>-|TRBJ1-6|TRBV6-5|15
CASSSGGSYNSPLHF
>-|TRBJ1-3|TRBV7-7|16
CASSPNAGDSGNTIYF
>-|TRBJ1-6|TRBV30|16
CAWSVPSPLRQSPLHF
>-|TRBJ1-3|TRBV5-6|15
CASSLRTGIRNTIYF
>few|TRBJ2-1|TRBV30|13
CAHRVVNYNEQFF
>-|TRBJ2-7|TRBV5-4|14
CASSFSVAAYEQYF
>-|TRBJ1-2|TRBV30|13
CAWSVTPNYGYTF
>once|TRBJ2-1|TRBV15|15
CATSRESSSYNEQFF
>-|TRBJ2-3|TRBV30|15
CAWSVRWRGGDTQYF
>-|TRBJ2-7|TRBV10-3|13
CAISESRGVEQYF
>-|TRBJ1-6|TRBV5-5|12
CASSNRNSPLHF
>-|TRBJ1-3|TRBV5-8|13
CASSLDRGNTIYF
>-|TRBJ2-7|TRBV29-1|14
CSALTGGLTYEQYF
>-|TRBJ2-7|TRBV6-5|16
CASSYSAGGGSYEQYF
>-|TRBJ1-6|TRBV6-5|15
CASSYGQGLNSPLHF
>few|TRBJ2-1|TRBV2|12
CASSPVDDEQFF
>-|TRBJ1-1|TRBV6-1|13
CASSDRQALAAFF
>few|TRBJ2-1|TRBV4-2|12
CASSHQTGEQFF
>-|TRBJ2-1|TRBV30|14
CAWRARTSVFEQFF
>-|TRBJ2-3|TRBV29-1|15
CSVVWAGGSTDTQYF
>-|TRBJ2-3|TRBV7-6|15
CASSLVGGTTDTQYF
>once|TRBJ2-7|TRBV5-5|15
CASSSDPTSSHEQYF
>once|TRBJ1-4|TRBV5-6|12
CASTSWTGKLFF
>-|TRBJ2-7|TRBV7-2|16
CASSLAVGDEDYEQYF
>few|TRBJ1-1|TRBV2|14
CASRETGERTEAFF
>few|TRBJ1-1|TRBV6-5|13
CASKKGMNTEAFF
>-|TRBJ1-2|TRBV2|13
CASGGTANYGYTF
>-|TRBJ1-2|TRBV9|14
CASSAPQGYYGYTF
>-|TRBJ1-2|TRBV19|14
CASSIVGDIYGYTF
>-|TRBJ2-5|TRBV7-9|13
CASSVGAKETQYF
>few|TRBJ1-1|TRBV6-5|12
CASSYTTGWAFF
>-|TRBJ1-1|TRBV9|14
CASSTPGTAAEAFF
>-|TRBJ2-1|TRBV19|16
CASSIFVSGAGNEQFF
>-|TRBJ1-1|TRBV15|15
CATSRDLEFNTEAFF